These T cell receptor beta chains were read from a single sample in a study of a mutant IDH1 vaccine in newly diagnosed glioma. The antigens of these receptors remain unknown. Using immunoSEQ multiplex PCR, the repertoire was profiled, and TCRdb retains in-frame clones only, with some absent. The sample carries 39,000 or so clones, approximately 80% recorded once. The source was PBMCs, collected from a glioma patient whose treatment included an IDH1 peptide vaccine. Receptors were obtained from a man aged 35 to 55 with glioma. Both conserved end residues are part of each CDR3. D genes are given only for firm matches. Size is omitted from some rows. Given values are once, few, many or a class for expanded clones.

d_call: NA; v_call: TRBV30; j_call: TRBJ1-1; cdr3_length: 14; clone_size: NA; cdr3_aa: CAWSEYPRGAEAFF; cdr3_nt: TGTGCCTGGAGTGAATACCCCAGGGGCGCTGAAGCTTTCTTT
d_call: NA; v_call: TRBV7-9; j_call: TRBJ2-7; cdr3_length: 14; clone_size: NA; cdr3_aa: CASSFRERAYEQYF; cdr3_nt: TGTGCCAGCAGCTTCAGGGAAAGAGCGTACGAGCAGTACTTC
d_call: TRBD1; v_call: TRBV5-1; j_call: TRBJ1-2; cdr3_length: 14; clone_size: NA; cdr3_aa: CASSIDRGLGGYTF; cdr3_nt: TGCGCCAGCAGCATTGACAGGGGACTAGGCGGCTACACCTTC
d_call: TRBD2; v_call: TRBV9; j_call: TRBJ2-5; cdr3_length: 16; clone_size: NA; cdr3_aa: CASSERGGEGQETQYF; cdr3_nt: TGTGCCAGCAGCGAGAGGGGTGGGGAGGGACAAGAGACCCAGTACTTC
d_call: NA; v_call: TRBV7-2; j_call: TRBJ1-1; cdr3_length: 14; clone_size: NA; cdr3_aa: CASSFLGSGEEAFF; cdr3_nt: TGTGCCAGCAGCTTTTTGGGCTCCGGGGAGGAAGCTTTCTTT
d_call: NA; v_call: TRBV11-2; j_call: TRBJ2-3; cdr3_length: 14; clone_size: once; cdr3_aa: CASSLVWGADTQYF; cdr3_nt: TGTGCCAGCAGCTTAGTATGGGGGGCAGATACGCAGTATTTT
d_call: TRBD1; v_call: TRBV9; j_call: TRBJ2-5; cdr3_length: 20; clone_size: once; cdr3_aa: CASSVALPGQGGGGQETQYF; cdr3_nt: TGTGCCAGCAGCGTAGCCTTGCCGGGACAGGGTGGAGGAGGGCAAGAGACCCAGTACTTC
d_call: NA; v_call: TRBV20-1; j_call: TRBJ1-2; cdr3_length: 11; clone_size: NA; cdr3_aa: CSAKEVYGYTF; cdr3_nt: TGCAGTGCCAAGGAGGTCTATGGCTACACCTTC
d_call: NA; v_call: TRBV19; j_call: TRBJ1-5; cdr3_length: 16; clone_size: NA; cdr3_aa: CASRHQGHTGDQPQHF; cdr3_nt: TGTGCCAGTAGGCACCAGGGACACACCGGCGATCAGCCCCAGCATTTT
d_call: NA; v_call: TRBV2; j_call: TRBJ1-6; cdr3_length: 18; clone_size: once; cdr3_aa: CASRAEGLLSSYNSPLHF; cdr3_nt: TGTGCCAGCAGGGCCGAGGGACTCCTGAGCTCCTATAATTCACCCCTCCACTTT
d_call: TRBD2; v_call: TRBV19; j_call: TRBJ2-7; cdr3_length: 13; clone_size: once; cdr3_aa: CASSPRGGNEQYF; cdr3_nt: TGTGCCAGTAGTCCCCGGGGGGGGAACGAGCAGTACTTC
d_call: NA; v_call: TRBV6-4; j_call: TRBJ1-2; cdr3_length: 14; clone_size: NA; cdr3_aa: CATPSRGFDYGYTF; cdr3_nt: TGTGCCACCCCTTCCCGGGGCTTCGACTATGGCTACACCTTC
d_call: TRBD1; v_call: TRBV6-5; j_call: TRBJ1-2; cdr3_length: 15; clone_size: NA; cdr3_aa: CASTPDRGGAYGYTF; cdr3_nt: TGTGCCAGCACCCCAGACAGGGGGGGGGCCTATGGCTACACCTTC
d_call: NA; v_call: TRBV19; j_call: TRBJ1-4; cdr3_length: 16; clone_size: NA; cdr3_aa: CASVGGNFATNEKLFF; cdr3_nt: TGTGCCAGTGTAGGGGGAAACTTCGCAACTAATGAAAAACTGTTTTTT
d_call: TRBD1; v_call: TRBV15; j_call: TRBJ1-6; cdr3_length: 14; clone_size: few; cdr3_aa: CATSRDRGLSPLHF; cdr3_nt: TGTGCCACCAGCCGGGACAGGGGGCTCTCACCCCTCCACTTT
d_call: TRBD1; v_call: TRBV18; j_call: TRBJ1-1; cdr3_length: 15; clone_size: NA; cdr3_aa: CASSSFGQGNTEAFF; cdr3_nt: TGTGCCAGCTCATCTTTTGGACAGGGAAACACTGAAGCTTTCTTT
d_call: TRBD1; v_call: TRBV6-5; j_call: TRBJ1-6; cdr3_length: 16; clone_size: NA; cdr3_aa: CASSYSRDRGNSPLHF; cdr3_nt: TGTGCCAGCAGTTACTCGCGGGACAGGGGAAATTCACCCCTCCACTTT
d_call: NA; v_call: TRBV5-6; j_call: TRBJ1-2; cdr3_length: 14; clone_size: NA; cdr3_aa: CASSSNIGTYGYTF; cdr3_nt: TGTGCCAGCAGCTCCAACATCGGAACCTATGGCTACACCTTC
d_call: TRBD1; v_call: TRBV5-1; j_call: TRBJ2-1; cdr3_length: 15; clone_size: NA; cdr3_aa: CASNPTGGGLSEQFF; cdr3_nt: TGCGCCAGCAACCCTACAGGGGGTGGTCTAAGTGAGCAGTTCTTC
d_call: NA; v_call: TRBV2; j_call: TRBJ2-1; cdr3_length: 11; clone_size: NA; cdr3_aa: CASIDRNEQFF; cdr3_nt: TGTGCCAGCATCGACAGGAATGAGCAGTTCTTC
d_call: NA; v_call: TRBV6-4; j_call: TRBJ1-3; cdr3_length: 13; clone_size: NA; cdr3_aa: CASSDSAGNTIYF; cdr3_nt: TGTGCCAGCAGTGACTCGGCAGGAAACACCATATATTTT
d_call: NA; v_call: TRBV5-1; j_call: TRBJ2-7; cdr3_length: 18; clone_size: NA; cdr3_aa: CASSLDSRVLQTSYEQYF; cdr3_nt: TGCGCCAGCAGCTTGGACTCCAGAGTCCTGCAGACGTCCTACGAGCAGTACTTC
d_call: NA; v_call: TRBV27; j_call: TRBJ1-6; cdr3_length: 12; clone_size: NA; cdr3_aa: CASTDRNSPLHF; cdr3_nt: TGTGCCAGCACGGATAGGAATTCACCCCTCCACTTT
d_call: NA; v_call: TRBV2; j_call: TRBJ2-1; cdr3_length: 12; clone_size: NA; cdr3_aa: CASSLANNEQFF; cdr3_nt: TGTGCCAGCTCCCTAGCTAATAATGAGCAGTTCTTC
d_call: TRBD2; v_call: TRBV4-1; j_call: TRBJ2-1; cdr3_length: 15; clone_size: NA; cdr3_aa: CASSPGTSGGREQFF; cdr3_nt: TGCGCCAGCAGCCCCGGGACTAGCGGGGGACGTGAGCAGTTCTTC